This T cell receptor beta chain was documented in a study of human T cells and chemical hapten exposure. Each CDR3 protein is one row after TCRdb ran MiXCR on the RACE reads. The sample contains about 340,000 distinct CDR3 sequences, about 7% of which appear only once. Trimming cost V 5 bases and J 0 bases, with 11 bases left between them. Germline-derived CDR1 and CDR2 are SGHVS and FQNEAQ. The CDR3 has 15 residues. In this sample, this clonotype turned up a few times. The time point is: patch test 1, 2 weeks after DPC sensitization. Stated treatment: therapeutic diphenylcyclopropenone sensitization with weekly scalp DPC.

Sequencing was performed on whole blood, taken in connection with sensitization to the hapten diphenylcyclopropenone (DPC). This chain uses TRBV7-8 with TRBJ1-5, with no clear D. The clonotype comes from a woman younger than 35 with alopecia areata. Some clones in this sample may be carry-over from other donors' samples. CDR3 nucleotides: TGTGCCAGCAGCCCGGTAAGGGTTAGCAATCAGCCCCAGCATTTT. Its protein is CASSPVRVSNQPQHF.